Included here is one T cell receptor (beta chain) sequence, with context. This CDR3 contains 14 residues. CDR1 and CDR2 from the germline V gene are MNHNY and SVGAGI (reference sequence). The V gene end was trimmed by 2 bases and the J gene end by 8 bases; junction bases not matched to a gene: 5. In the original processing: Amplification with reference gene primers provided the estimates of nucleated cell counts. Sequencing used immunoSEQ multiplex PCR; TCRdb keeps in-frame clones, though not all of them. V and J calls plus clone size are reproduced from that table; the DNA served to infer D and trimming. The table lists around 160,000 clones, 70% to 90% of them singletons, with 6.5% to 9.5% in the top ten. The source of the sample is a study of blood T cell repertoires in COVID-19. Study background: COVID-19 samples collected from the United States, Italy and Spain covered acute and convalescent phases. PBMCs, B-cell-depleted T cells, or T cells provided the cDNA or gDNA that made up the material.

Seattle participants joined during active infection and were tracked over time. The sample taken for sequencing was peripheral blood. The V gene is TRBV6-6, the J gene TRBJ2-1, with 8 positions matching TRBD2. This TCR came from a woman aged 60-70 years with COVID-19, enrolled during active disease. The CDR3: CASSYLGGAYEQFF. The CDR3 DNA is TGTGCCAGCAGTTACCTCGGGGGGGCCTATGAGCAGTTCTTC.